Listed here are 11 T cell receptor beta chains from one sample, sequenced in a study of early T cells in non-severe SARS-CoV-2 infection (dated by TCRdb to the early 2020s). The library was obtained by 5' RACE. Sequencing used a NextSeq 500. TCRdb reran the public reads through fastp at Q25 and MiXCR, keeping productive beta chains. Every CDR3 protein is listed once, alongside the most common genes and DNA of its rows. In this sample the table shows around 50,000 distinct CDR3 sequences, around 10% of which occur a single time. The top ten clones comprise approximately 4% of the sample. Material for sequencing was whole blood. These receptors were obtained from an adult who was a healthcare worker with PCR-confirmed SARS-CoV-2 infection or an uninfected control (not recorded which).

This clonotype was detected many times. The rearrangement links TRBV7-9 to TRBJ1-1; weak D call: TRBD1 (5 bases). This CDR3 is 15 amino acids long. Trimming shortened V by 1 base and J by 4 bases, and 13 bases separated the two germline ends. Germline values: CDR1 SEHNR, CDR2 FQNEAQ (reference sequence). The chain's CDR3 is CASSLVQGTSTEAFF. The CDR3 region has the DNA TGTGCCAGCAGCTTAGTGCAGGGAACGTCCACTGAAGCTTTCTTT.

This clonotype came up many times. The chain couples TRBV7-9 to TRBJ2-7; D may be TRBD2 (5 bases). V was shortened by 0 bases and J by 5 bases, with 8 bases between the two germline ends. This CDR3 has 13 residues. Germline V gene data show CDR1 as SEHNR and CDR2 as FQNEAQ (reference sequence). The CDR3, as DNA: TGTGCCAGCAGCTTAGCCGGGGTGAACGAGCAGTACTTC. Its translation: CASSLAGVNEQYF.

There are many counts of this clonotype. The chain has TRBV27 and TRBJ2-1; no clear D gene. The CDR3 sequence is 15 residues long. CDR1 is MNHEY, CDR2 SMNVEV, per germline (reference sequence). V lost 3 bases, J lost 0 bases, and 9 bases lay in between. The CDR3 nucleotides read TGTGCCAGCAGTTTGGACCAAAGCTCCTACAATGAGCAGTTCTTC. Its translation is CASSLDQSSYNEQFF.

The table lists this clonotype with many counts. The chain joins TRBV7-2 to TRBJ2-3; unclear D gene. V gave up 1 base and J gave up 3 bases, with 14 bases separating them. The CDR3 spans 16 residues. CDR1 SGHTA and CDR2 FQGNSA come from the germline V gene. CDR3 in amino acids: CASSLGLGALTDTQYF. In nucleotides, the CDR3 is TGTGCCAGCAGCTTAGGTCTGGGCGCTCTGACAGATACGCAGTATTTT. The full variable domain, with the rest looked up from reference TRBV7-2 and TRBJ2-3, is GAGVSQSPSNKVTEKGKDVELRCDPISGHTALYWYRQSLGQGLEFLIYFQGNSAPDKSGLPSDRFSAERTGGSVSTLTIQRTQQEDSAVYLCASSLGLGALTDTQYFGPGTRLTVL.

In this sample, this clonotype turned up many times. The V call is TRBV7-6, the J call TRBJ2-1, with 10 bases identical to TRBD2. The germline V gene has CDR1 SGHVS and CDR2 FNYEAQ. The junction had 8 bases not matched to a gene; V was cut back by 2 bases and J by 10 bases. The CDR3 loop spans 15 amino acids. The CDR3 region is CASSLRALAGEEQFF. CDR3 DNA: TGTGCCAGCAGCTTAAGGGCCCTAGCGGGGGAGGAGCAGTTCTTC.

There are many counts of this clonotype. The V call is TRBV18, the J call TRBJ2-7, with D possibly being TRBD2 (7 bases). The V end was cut by 2 bases, the J end by 5 bases, with 13 bases between. There are 14 residues in the CDR3. Germline CDR1 is KGHSH and CDR2 is LQKENI. CDR3 amino acids: CASSPAGAKHEQYF. The CDR3 DNA follows: TGTGCCAGCTCACCAGCGGGGGCGAAGCACGAGCAGTACTTC. Full variable domain (remainder filled in from reference TRBV18 and TRBJ2-7): NAGVMQNPRHLVRRRGQEARLRCSPMKGHSHVYWYRQLPEEGLKFMVYLQKENIIDESGMPKERFSAEFPKEGPSILRIQQVVRGDSAAYFCASSPAGAKHEQYFGPGTRLTVT.

The table lists this clonotype with many counts. The rearrangement joins TRBV29-1 to TRBJ2-3; D is unclear. Trimming took 7 bases from V and 4 from J, leaving 15 bases between them. The CDR3 runs 13 residues. The germline V gene encodes CDR1 SQVTM and CDR2 ANQGSEA. The CDR3 DNA follows: TGCAGCGCCCGCTTAAAAGGGCCAGATACGCAGTATTTT. Encoded protein: CSARLKGPDTQYF.

This sequence joins TRBV5-1 and TRBJ1-5; 8 bases map to TRBD1. V shed 4 bases, J shed 4 bases, and the junction held 4 bases outside the gene matches. The CDR3 length is 14 residues. CDR1 SGHRS and CDR2 YFSETQ come from the germline V gene. CDR3 sequence (DNA): TGCGCCAGCAGCCCGACAGGGGAGAATCAGCCCCAGCATTTT. Translating gives CASSPTGENQPQHF.

In its sample, this clonotype was seen many times. CDR3 protein: CASSPGGQGTYEQYF. The CDR3 DNA sequence: TGTGCCAGCAGCCCCGGAGGACAGGGGACCTACGAGCAGTACTTC. The chain employs TRBV4-2 and TRBJ2-7; 9 nucleotides line up with TRBD1. The CDR3 totals 15 residues. Germline values: CDR1 LGHNA, CDR2 YNFKEQ. V lost 4 bases and J lost 2; bases outside the gene matches: 6.

The V and J genes are TRBV25-1 and TRBJ2-3; 8 bases align to TRBD2. Trimming took 3 bases from V and 4 from J; bases not matched to a gene: 12. The length of the CDR3 is 17 residues. Germline CDR1 reads MGHDK; CDR2 reads SYGVNS. The CDR3 nucleotides are TGTGCCAGCAGTGATTTCGGCGGGGGGAGAGGGGCAGATACGCAGTATTTT. Residues: CASSDFGGGRGADTQYF.

This clonotype appeared a few times. The rearrangement joins TRBV15 to TRBJ2-1; 8 bases agree with TRBD1. In germline, CDR1 is LNHNV, CDR2 YYDKDF (reference sequence). Trimming cost V 0 bases and J 7 bases; bases outside gene matches: 5. The CDR3 contains 15 residues. This chain's CDR3 is CATSRERQGRNEQFF. The CDR3 DNA is TGTGCCACCAGCAGAGAAAGACAGGGGAGAAATGAGCAGTTCTTC.